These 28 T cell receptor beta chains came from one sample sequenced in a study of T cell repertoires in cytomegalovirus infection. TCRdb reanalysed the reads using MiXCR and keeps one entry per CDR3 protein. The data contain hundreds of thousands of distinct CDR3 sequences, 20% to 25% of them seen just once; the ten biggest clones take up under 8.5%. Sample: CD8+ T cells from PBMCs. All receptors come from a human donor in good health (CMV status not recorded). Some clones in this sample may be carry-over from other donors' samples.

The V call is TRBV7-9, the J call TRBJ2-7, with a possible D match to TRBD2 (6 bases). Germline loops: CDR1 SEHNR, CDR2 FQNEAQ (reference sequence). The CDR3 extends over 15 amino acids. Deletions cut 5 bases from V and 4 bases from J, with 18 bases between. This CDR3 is CASSPQGSGGYEQYF. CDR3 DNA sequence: TGTGCCAGCAGCCCCCAGGGTAGCGGAGGATACGAGCAGTACTTC.

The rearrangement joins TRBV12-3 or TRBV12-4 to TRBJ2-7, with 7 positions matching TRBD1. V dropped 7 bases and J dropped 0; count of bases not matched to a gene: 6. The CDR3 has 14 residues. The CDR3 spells CASNNRGSSYEQYF. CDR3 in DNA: TGTGCCAGCAACAACAGGGGCAGCTCCTACGAGCAGTACTTC.

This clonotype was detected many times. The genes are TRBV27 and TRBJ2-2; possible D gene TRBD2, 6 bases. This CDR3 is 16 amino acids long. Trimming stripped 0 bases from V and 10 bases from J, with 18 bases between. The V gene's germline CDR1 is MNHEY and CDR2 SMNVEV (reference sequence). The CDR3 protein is CASSLSPSEGRKELFF. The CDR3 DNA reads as TGTGCCAGCAGTTTATCACCCTCGGAGGGGCGGAAGGAGCTGTTTTTT.

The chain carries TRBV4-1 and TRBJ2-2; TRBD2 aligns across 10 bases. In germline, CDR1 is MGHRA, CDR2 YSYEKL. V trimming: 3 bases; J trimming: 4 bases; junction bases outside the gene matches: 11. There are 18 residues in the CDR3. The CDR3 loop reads CASSHPQAGGPRTGELFF. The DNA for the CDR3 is TGCGCCAGCAGCCACCCCCAAGCGGGGGGGCCTCGCACCGGGGAGCTGTTTTTT.

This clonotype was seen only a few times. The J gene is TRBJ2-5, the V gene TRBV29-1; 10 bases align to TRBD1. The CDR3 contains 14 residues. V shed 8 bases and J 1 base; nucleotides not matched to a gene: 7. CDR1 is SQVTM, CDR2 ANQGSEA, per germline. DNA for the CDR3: TGCAGCTGTCGGACAGGGGGGGTCCAAGAGACCCAGTACTTC. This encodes CSCRTGGVQETQYF.

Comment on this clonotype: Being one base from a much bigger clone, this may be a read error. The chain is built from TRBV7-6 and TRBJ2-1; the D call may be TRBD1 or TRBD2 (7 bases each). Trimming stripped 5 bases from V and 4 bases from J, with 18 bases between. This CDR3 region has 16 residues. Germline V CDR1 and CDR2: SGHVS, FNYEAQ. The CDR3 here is CASSVPTSRGYNEQFF. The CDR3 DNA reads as TGTGCCAGCAGCGTACCGACTAGCAGGGGGTACAATGAGCAGTTCTTC.

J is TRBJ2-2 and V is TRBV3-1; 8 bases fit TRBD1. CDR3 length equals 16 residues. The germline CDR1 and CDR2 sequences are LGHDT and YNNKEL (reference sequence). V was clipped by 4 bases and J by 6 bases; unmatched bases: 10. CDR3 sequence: CASSLQRTGISGELFF. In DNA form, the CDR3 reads TGTGCCAGCAGCCTACAGAGGACAGGGATATCCGGGGAGCTGTTTTTT. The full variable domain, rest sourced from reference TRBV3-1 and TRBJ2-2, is DTAVSQTPKYLVTQMGNDKSIKCEQNLGHDTMYWYKQDSKKFLKIMFSYNNKELIINETVPNRFSPKSPDKAHLNLHINSLELGDSAVYFCASSLQRTGISGELFFGEGSRLTVL.

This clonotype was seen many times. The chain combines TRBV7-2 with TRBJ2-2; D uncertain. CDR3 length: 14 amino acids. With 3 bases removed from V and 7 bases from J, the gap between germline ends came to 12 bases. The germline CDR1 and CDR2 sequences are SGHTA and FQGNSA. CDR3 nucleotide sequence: TGTGCCAGCAGCTTGGAACATCCGGACGGGGAGCTGTTTTTT. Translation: CASSLEHPDGELFF.

Written as DNA, the CDR3 is TGCAGTGCCAGGCATCGGGACAGGGGGCCCACAGATACGCAGTATTTT. Translation gives CSARHRDRGPTDTQYF. The rearrangement uses TRBV20-1 and TRBJ2-3; 12 bases are shared with TRBD1. This CDR3 is built from 16 residues. The germline V gene encodes CDR1 DFQATT and CDR2 SNEGSKA (reference sequence). The V gene end was trimmed by 6 bases and the J gene end by 2 bases; junction bases not matched to a gene: 9.

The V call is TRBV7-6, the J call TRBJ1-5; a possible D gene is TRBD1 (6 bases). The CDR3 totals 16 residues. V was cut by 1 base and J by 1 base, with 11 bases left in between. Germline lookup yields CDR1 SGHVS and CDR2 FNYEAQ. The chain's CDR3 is CASSLEAGASNQPQHF. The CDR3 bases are TGTGCCAGCAGCTTAGAGGCAGGGGCGAGCAATCAGCCCCAGCATTTT.

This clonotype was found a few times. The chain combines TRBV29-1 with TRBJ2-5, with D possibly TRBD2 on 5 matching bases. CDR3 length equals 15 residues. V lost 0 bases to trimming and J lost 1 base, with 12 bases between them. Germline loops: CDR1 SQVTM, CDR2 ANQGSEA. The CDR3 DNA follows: TGCAGCGTTGAAGATTCGGAGGAAACCCAAGAGACCCAGTACTTC. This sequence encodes CSVEDSEETQETQYF.

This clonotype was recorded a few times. The CDR3 protein is CSVVLTGGFGREQFF. The CDR3 coding sequence is TGCAGCGTTGTGTTGACAGGGGGCTTTGGGCGAGAGCAGTTCTTC. The chain recombines TRBV29-1 with TRBJ2-1, with TRBD1 matching 10 bases. The CDR3 is 15 residues long. Germline CDR1 is SQVTM and CDR2 is ANQGSEA. The ends lost 4 bases at V and 10 bases at J; junction bases unmatched: 13.

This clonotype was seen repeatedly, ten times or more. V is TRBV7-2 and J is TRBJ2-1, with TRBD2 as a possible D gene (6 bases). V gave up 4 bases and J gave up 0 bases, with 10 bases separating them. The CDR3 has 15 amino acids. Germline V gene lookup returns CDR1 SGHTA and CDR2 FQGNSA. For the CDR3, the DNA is TGTGCCAGCAGCTCCGAGCGGGTCTCCTACAATGAGCAGTTCTTC. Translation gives CASSSERVSYNEQFF.

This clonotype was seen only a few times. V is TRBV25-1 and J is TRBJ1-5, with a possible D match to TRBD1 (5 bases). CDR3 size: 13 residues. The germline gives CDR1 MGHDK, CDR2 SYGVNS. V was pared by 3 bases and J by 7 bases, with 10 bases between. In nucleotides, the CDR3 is TGTGCCAGCAGTGACTGGGGGGAGCAGCCCCAGCATTTT. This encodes CASSDWGEQPQHF.

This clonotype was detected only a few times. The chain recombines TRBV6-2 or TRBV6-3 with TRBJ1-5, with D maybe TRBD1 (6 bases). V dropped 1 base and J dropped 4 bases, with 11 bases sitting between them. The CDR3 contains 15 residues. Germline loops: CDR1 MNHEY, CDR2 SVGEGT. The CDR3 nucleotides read TGTGCCAGCAGTTACTTGGGGGCTTGGAATCAGCCCCAGCATTTT. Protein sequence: CASSYLGAWNQPQHF.

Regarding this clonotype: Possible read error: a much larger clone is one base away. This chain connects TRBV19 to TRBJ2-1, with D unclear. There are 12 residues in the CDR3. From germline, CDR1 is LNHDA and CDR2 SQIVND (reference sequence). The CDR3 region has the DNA TGTGTCAGTAGGGAACCCGAACTCCAGCAGTTCTTC. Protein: CVSREPELQQFF. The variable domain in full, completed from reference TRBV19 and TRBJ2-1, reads DGGITQSPKYLFRKEGQNVTLSCEQNLNHDAMYWYRQDPGQGLRLIYYSQIVNDFQKGDIAEGYSVSREKKESFPLTVTSAQKNPTAFYLCVSREPELQQFFGPGTRLTVL.

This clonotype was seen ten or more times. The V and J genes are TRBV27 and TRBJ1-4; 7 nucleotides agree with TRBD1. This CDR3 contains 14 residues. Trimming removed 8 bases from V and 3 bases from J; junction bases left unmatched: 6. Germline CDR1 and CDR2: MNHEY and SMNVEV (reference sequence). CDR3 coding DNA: TGTGCCAGCGGAATCGGGACAGCTAATGAAAAACTGTTTTTT. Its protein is CASGIGTANEKLFF. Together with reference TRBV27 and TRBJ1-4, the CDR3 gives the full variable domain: EAQVTQNPRYLITVTGKKLTVTCSQNMNHEYMSWYRQDPGLGLRQIYYSMNVEVTDKGDVPEGYKVSRKEKRNFPLILESPSPNQTSLYFCASGIGTANEKLFFGSGTQLSVL.

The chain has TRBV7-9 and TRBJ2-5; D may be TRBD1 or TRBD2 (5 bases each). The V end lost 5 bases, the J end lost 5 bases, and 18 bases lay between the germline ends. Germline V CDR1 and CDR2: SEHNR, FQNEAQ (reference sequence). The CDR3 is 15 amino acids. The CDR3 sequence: CASSGRGLYSETQYF. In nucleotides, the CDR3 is TGTGCCAGCAGCGGCCGGGGCCTATATTCGGAGACCCAGTACTTC.

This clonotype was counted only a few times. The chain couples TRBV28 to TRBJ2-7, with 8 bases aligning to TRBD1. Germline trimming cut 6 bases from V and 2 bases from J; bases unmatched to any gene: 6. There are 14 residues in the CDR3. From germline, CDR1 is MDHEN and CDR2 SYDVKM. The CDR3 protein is CASRDRESTYEQYV. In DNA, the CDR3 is TGTGCCAGCAGGGACAGGGAATCCACCTACGAGCAGTACGTC.

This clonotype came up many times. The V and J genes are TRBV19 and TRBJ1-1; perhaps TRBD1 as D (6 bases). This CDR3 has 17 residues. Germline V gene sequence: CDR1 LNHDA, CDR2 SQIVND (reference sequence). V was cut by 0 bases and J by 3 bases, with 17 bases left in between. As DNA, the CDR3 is TGTGCCAGTAGTATAGATTCCTACAGGGTCCAGGACACTGAAGCTTTCTTT. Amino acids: CASSIDSYRVQDTEAFF.

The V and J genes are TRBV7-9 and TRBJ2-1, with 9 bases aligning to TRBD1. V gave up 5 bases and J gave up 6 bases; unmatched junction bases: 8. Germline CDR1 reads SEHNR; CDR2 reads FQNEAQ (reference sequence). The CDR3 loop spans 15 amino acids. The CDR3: CASSGRGQGGNEQFF. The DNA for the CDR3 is TGTGCCAGCAGCGGCCGGGGACAGGGTGGCAATGAGCAGTTCTTC.

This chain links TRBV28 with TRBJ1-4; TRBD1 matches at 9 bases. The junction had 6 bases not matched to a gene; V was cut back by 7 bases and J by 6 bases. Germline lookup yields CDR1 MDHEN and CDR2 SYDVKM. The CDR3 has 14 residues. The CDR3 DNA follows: TGTGCCAGCAACGGACAGGGGAACGATGAAAAACTGTTTTTT. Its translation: CASNGQGNDEKLFF.

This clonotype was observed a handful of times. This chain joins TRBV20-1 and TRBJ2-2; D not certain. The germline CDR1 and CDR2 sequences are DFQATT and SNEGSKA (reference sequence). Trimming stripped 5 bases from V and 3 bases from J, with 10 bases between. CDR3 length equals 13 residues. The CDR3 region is CSAPLLDTGELFF. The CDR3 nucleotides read TGCAGTGCTCCCCTCCTGGACACCGGGGAGCTGTTTTTT.

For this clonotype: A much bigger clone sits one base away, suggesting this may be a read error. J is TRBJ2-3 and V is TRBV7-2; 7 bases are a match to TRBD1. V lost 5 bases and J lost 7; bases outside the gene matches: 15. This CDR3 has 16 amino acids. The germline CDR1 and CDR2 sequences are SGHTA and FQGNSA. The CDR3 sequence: CASSRDRSSWTNTQYF. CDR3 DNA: TGTGCCAGCAGCCGGGACAGATCTTCGTGGACAAATACGCAGTATTTT.

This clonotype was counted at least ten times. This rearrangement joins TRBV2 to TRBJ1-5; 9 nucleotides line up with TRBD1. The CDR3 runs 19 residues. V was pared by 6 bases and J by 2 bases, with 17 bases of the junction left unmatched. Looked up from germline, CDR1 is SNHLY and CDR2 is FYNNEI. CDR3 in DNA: TGTGCCAGCAGCGGACCCACGGGACAGGGAAGTTTCGGCAATCAGCCCCAGCATTTT. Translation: CASSGPTGQGSFGNQPQHF.

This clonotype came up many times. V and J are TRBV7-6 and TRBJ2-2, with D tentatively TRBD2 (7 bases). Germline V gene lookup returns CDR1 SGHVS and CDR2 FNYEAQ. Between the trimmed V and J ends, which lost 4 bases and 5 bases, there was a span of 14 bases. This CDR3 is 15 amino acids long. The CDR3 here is CASSSSGGLTGELFF. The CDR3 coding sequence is TGTGCCAGCAGCTCGTCGGGGGGCCTGACCGGGGAGCTGTTTTTT.

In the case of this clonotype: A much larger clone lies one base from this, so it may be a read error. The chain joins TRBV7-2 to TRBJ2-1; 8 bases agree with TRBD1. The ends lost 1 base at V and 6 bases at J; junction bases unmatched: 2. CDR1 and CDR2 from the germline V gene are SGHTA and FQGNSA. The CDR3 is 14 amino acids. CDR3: CASSLGTGTNEQFF. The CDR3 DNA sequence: TGTGCCAGCAGCTTAGGGACAGGGACCAATGAGCAGTTCTTC.

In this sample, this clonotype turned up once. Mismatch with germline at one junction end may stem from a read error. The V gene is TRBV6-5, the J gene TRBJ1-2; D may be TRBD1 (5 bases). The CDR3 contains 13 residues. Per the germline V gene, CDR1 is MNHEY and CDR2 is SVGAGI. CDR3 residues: CASSPGGVSGFTF. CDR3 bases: TGTGCCAGCAGTCCCGGGGGGGTTAGTGGCTTCACCTTC.